This T cell receptor beta chain comes out of a study of blood T cell repertoires in COVID-19. The CDR3 totals 13 residues. Trimming shortened V by 3 bases and J by 6 bases, and 11 bases separated the two germline ends. Per the original methods: Amplification of reference gene primers provided the estimated nucleated cell counts. The method was immunoSEQ multiplex PCR; TCRdb's version includes in-frame clones alone and lacks a portion of them. From that table come the V and J calls and clone size; the DNA was used to work out D and trimming. The sample holds approximately 300,000 clones, around 83% seen once.

The chain joins TRBV12-3 or TRBV12-4 to TRBJ1-1; D not resolved. The sequence was obtained from a woman between 45 and 65 years old with acute or convalescent COVID-19. Sequenced sample: peripheral blood. The CDR3 protein is CASSFSAGAEAFF. The DNA for the CDR3 is TGTGCCAGCAGTTTTTCGGCGGGTGCTGAAGCTTTCTTT.